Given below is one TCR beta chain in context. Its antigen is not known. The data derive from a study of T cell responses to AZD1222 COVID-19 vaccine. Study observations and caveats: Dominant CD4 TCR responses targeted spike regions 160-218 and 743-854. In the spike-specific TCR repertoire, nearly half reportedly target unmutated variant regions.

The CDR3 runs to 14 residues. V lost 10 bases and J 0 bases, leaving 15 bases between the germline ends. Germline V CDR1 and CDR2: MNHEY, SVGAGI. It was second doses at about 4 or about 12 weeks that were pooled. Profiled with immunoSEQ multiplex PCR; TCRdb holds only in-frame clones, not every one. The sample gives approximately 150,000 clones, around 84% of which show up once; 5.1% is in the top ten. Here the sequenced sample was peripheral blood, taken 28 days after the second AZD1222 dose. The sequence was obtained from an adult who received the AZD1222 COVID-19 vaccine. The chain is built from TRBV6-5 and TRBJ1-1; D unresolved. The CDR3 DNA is TGTGCCACCCTGGGAGGGTCAATGAACACTGAAGCTTTCTTT. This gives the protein CATLGGSMNTEAFF.